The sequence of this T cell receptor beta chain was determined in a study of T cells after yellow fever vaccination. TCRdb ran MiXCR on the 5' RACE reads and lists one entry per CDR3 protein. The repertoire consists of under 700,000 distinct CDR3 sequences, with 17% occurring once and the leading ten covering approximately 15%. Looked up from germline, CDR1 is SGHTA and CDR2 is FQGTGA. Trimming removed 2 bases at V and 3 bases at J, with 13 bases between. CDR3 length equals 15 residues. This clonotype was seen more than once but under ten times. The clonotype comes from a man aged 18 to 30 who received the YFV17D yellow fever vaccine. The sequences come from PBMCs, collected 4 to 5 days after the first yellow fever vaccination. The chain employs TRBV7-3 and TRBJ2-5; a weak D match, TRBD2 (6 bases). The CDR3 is CASSLFGGVKETQYF. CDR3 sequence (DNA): TGTGCCAGCAGCTTATTTGGAGGGGTGAAAGAGACCCAGTACTTC.